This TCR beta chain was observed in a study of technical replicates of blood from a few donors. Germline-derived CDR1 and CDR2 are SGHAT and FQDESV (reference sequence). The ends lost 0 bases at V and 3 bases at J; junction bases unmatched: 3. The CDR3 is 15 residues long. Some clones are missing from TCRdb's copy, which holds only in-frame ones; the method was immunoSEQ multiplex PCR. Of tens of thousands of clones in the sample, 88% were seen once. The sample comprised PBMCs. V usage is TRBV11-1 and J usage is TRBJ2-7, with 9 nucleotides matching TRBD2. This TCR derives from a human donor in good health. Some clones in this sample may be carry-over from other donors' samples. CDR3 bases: TGTGCCAGCAGCTTAGCTCGCGGGGGGGGCTACGAGCAGTACTTC. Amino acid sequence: CASSLARGGGYEQYF.